This TCR beta chain is from a study of cytomegalovirus exposure and HLA in healthy donors. On the study more broadly: Earlier findings included about 120 million unique TCR beta sequences obtained from some 180 million T cells.

Primers included in the PCR were 60 Vbeta and 13 Jbeta primers. Measured with immunoSEQ multiplex PCR; TCRdb has only the in-frame clones, and not every one. Here the sample spans about 93,000 clones, roughly 67% being singletons. This clone has only a few counts. Germline-derived CDR1 and CDR2 are SEHNR and FQNEAQ (reference sequence). Trimming removed 0 bases from V and 2 bases from J, with 9 bases in between. The CDR3 has 15 amino acids. This TCR was sampled from a boy aged 10-17 years in good health and CMV-seropositive. This chain links TRBV7-9 with TRBJ2-3; D gene ambiguous. The sequencing sample was made of PBMCs. The chain's CDR3 is CASSLARSYTDTQYF. In DNA form, the CDR3 reads TGTGCCAGCAGCTTAGCCCGGTCGTACACAGATACGCAGTATTTT.